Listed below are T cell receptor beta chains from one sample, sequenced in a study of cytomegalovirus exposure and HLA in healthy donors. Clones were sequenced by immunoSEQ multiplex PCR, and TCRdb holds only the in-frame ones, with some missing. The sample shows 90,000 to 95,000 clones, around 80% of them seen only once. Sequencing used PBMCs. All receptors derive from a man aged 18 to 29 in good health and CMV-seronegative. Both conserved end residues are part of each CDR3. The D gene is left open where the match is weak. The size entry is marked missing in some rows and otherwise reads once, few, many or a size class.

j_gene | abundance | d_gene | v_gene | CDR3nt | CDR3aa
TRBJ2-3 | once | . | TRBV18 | TGTGCCAGCTCATTGACGGGGTATCCCGATAAGGATACGCAGTATTTT | CASSLTGYPDKDTQYF
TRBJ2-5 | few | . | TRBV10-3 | TGTGCCATCGGCGTCGGGGATCAAGAGACCCAGTACTTC | CAIGVGDQETQYF
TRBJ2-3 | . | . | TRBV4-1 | TGCGCCAGCAGCCAAGTTACCCCCAAGACACATACGCAGTATTTT | CASSQVTPKTHTQYF
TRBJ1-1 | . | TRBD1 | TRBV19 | TGTGCCAGTAGTACGCGGGACAGGGGGCTTGGTGAAGCTTTCTTT | CASSTRDRGLGEAFF
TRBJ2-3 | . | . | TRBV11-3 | TGTGCCAGCAGCTTAGACCCCTCCACGCAGTATTTT | CASSLDPSTQYF
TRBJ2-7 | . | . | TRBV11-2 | TGTGCCAGCAGCTTAACTCGGTCTTCGAGGAGCTCCTACGAGCAGTACTTC | CASSLTRSSRSSYEQYF
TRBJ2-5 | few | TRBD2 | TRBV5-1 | TGCGCCAGCAGCGAGCGGGGGGGGCAAGAGACCCAGTACTTC | CASSERGGQETQYF
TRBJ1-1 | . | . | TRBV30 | TGTGCCTGGAGTGTCCGGAGCAAATGGAACACTGAAGCTTTCTTT | CAWSVRSKWNTEAFF
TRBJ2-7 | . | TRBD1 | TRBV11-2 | TGTGCCAGCAGCTTAGAAGCGACAGGGGGCTCCCACGAGCAGTACTTC | CASSLEATGGSHEQYF
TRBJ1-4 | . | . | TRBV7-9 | TGTGCCAGCAACCCCGCAGCCGTGATAGACACACGTAATGAAAAACTGTTTTTT | CASNPAAVIDTRNEKLFF
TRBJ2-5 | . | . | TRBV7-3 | TGTGCCAGCAGCCGAGGACAGCAAGAGACCCAGTACTTC | CASSRGQQETQYF
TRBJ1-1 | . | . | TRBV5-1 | TGCGCCAGCAGCTTGGTTGTGGGCGCGAACACTGAAGCTTTCTTT | CASSLVVGANTEAFF
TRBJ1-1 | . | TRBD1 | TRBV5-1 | TGCGCCAGCAGCTTCGAAGGGGGCTTGGTCACTGAAGCTTTCTTT | CASSFEGGLVTEAFF
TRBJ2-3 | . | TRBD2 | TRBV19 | TGTGCCAGTAGTATGATGGGAGGGATAGATACGCAGTATTTT | CASSMMGGIDTQYF
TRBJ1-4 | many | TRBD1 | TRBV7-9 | TGTGCCAGCAGCCGACAGGGGACTAATGAAAAACTGTTTTTT | CASSRQGTNEKLFF
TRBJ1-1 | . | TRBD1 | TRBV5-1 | TGCGCCAGCAGCTACTCTGGACAGGGGGCGAGGGTAGCTTTCTTT | CASSYSGQGARVAFF
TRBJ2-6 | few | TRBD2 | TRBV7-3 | TGTGCCAGCAGTCGGGGGGAAAACGTCCTGACTTTC | CASSRGENVLTF
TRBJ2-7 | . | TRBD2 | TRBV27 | TGTGCCAGCAGTTTAGCGGGGGGATACGAGCAGTACTTC | CASSLAGGYEQYF
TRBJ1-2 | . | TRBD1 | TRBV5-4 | TGTGCCAGCAGCTTGACCGGGACAGAGTATGGCTACACCTTC | CASSLTGTEYGYTF
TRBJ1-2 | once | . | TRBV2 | TGTGCCAGCAGCGACCAGGGGCAGTATGGCTACACCTTC | CASSDQGQYGYTF
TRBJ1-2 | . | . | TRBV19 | TGTGCCAGTAGTCAGGCTAACTATGGCTACACCTTC | CASSQANYGYTF
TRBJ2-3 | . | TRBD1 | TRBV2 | TGTGCCAGCAGTGCGGGACAGAGCACAGATACGCAGTATTTT | CASSAGQSTDTQYF
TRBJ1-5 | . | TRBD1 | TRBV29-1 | TGCAGCGTCAGCGGGACAGGTTCCCCTAGCAATCAGCCCCAGCATTTT | CSVSGTGSPSNQPQHF
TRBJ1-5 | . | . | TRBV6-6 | TGTGCCAGCAGCCCGGTGGACATTAGCAATCAGCCCCAGCATTTT | CASSPVDISNQPQHF
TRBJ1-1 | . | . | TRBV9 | TGTGCCAGCAGCGTTGGGACAATAAAGGAGGAAGCTTTCTTT | CASSVGTIKEEAFF
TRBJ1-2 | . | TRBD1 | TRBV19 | TGTGCCAGTTTCGGGGCGGGACAGCTTCGGGGCTACACCTTC | CASFGAGQLRGYTF
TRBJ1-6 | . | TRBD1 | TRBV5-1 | TGCGCCAGCAGCCCTTCCGGGACAGACACCTATTCACCCCTCCACTTT | CASSPSGTDTYSPLHF
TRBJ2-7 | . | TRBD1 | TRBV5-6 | TGTGCCAGCAGCAGGGGGCCGAACCTTTCCTACGAGCAGTACTTC | CASSRGPNLSYEQYF
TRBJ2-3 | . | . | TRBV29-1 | TGCAGCGTTGGGGGCCCCGATGATACGCAGTATTTT | CSVGGPDDTQYF
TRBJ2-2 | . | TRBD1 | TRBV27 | TGTGCCAGCAGCCCGGGACAGGGGTTGAGGGAGCTGTTTTTT | CASSPGQGLRELFF
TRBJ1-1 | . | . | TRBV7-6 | TGTGCCAGCAGCCTGACAGGGAACACTGAAGCTTTCTTT | CASSLTGNTEAFF
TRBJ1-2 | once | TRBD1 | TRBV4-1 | TGCGCCAGCAGCCAAGATAGGGGGACAGGGGGTGGCTACACCTTC | CASSQDRGTGGGYTF
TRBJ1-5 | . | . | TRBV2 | TGTGCCAGCGGCAGACGGGATAGCAATCAGCCCCAGCATTTT | CASGRRDSNQPQHF
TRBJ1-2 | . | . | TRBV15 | TGTGCCACGCAGGATACTCATCCTGTGAGAGAGCACTATGGCTACACCTTC | CATQDTHPVREHYGYTF
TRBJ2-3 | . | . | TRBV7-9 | TGTGCCAGCAGCTTAAGCTGGGCCGATACGCAGTATTTT | CASSLSWADTQYF
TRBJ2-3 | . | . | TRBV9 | TGTGCCAGCAGCGTAGAATTGTACACAGATACGCAGTATTTT | CASSVELYTDTQYF
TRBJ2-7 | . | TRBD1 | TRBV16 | TGTGCCAGCAGCCAATCTCTGGACAGGGGGGGATACGAGCAGTACTTC | CASSQSLDRGGYEQYF
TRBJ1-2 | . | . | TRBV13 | TGTGCCAGCAGCTTAAGCGCAGGGGAAAATTATGGCTACACCTTC | CASSLSAGENYGYTF
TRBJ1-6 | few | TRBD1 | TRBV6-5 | TGTGCCAGCAGTTACTCCGGACAGGGTGGTTCACCCCTCCACTTT | CASSYSGQGGSPLHF
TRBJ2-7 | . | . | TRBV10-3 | TGTGCCATCGCAGGGGCCAGCTCCTACGAGCAGTACTTC | CAIAGASSYEQYF
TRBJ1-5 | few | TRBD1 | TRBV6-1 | TGTGCCAGCAGTGGAGACAGGGGACAGCCCCAGCATTTT | CASSGDRGQPQHF
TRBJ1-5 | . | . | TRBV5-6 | TGTGCCAGCAGCTTGGGGGCGGGCCCGGGGCCCCAGCATTTT | CASSLGAGPGPQHF
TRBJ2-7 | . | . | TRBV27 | TGTGCCAGTGCTTTACAGGGCGTTCGGCGCGAGCAGTACTTC | CASALQGVRREQYF
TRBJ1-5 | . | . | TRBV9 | TGTGCCAGCAGCGTAGGCGATAGCAATCAGCCCCAGCATTTT | CASSVGDSNQPQHF